This entry lists 8 T cell receptor beta chains sequenced from one sample in a study of T cells in localized non-small cell lung cancer. TCRdb keeps only in-frame clones here, not all; method: immunoSEQ multiplex PCR. The sample consists of about 82,000 clones, roughly 80% of them appearing once. The sample was PBMCs, taken before any cancer treatment. These receptors were obtained from a man aged 35 to 70 with stage II squamous cell lung carcinoma.

This rearrangement joins TRBV2 to TRBJ2-5; 7 bases match TRBD2. CDR1 and CDR2 from the germline V gene are SNHLY and FYNNEI. V trimming: 1 base; J trimming: 2 bases; junction bases outside the gene matches: 10. The CDR3 is 17 residues long. Here the CDR3 reads CASSEVGLADSQETQYF. The CDR3 DNA reads TGTGCCAGCAGTGAAGTCGGGCTAGCGGATTCTCAAGAGACCCAGTACTTC.

V usage is TRBV5-4 and J usage is TRBJ2-2; D is perhaps TRBD1 (6 bases). The CDR3 is 13 residues long. The germline V gene encodes CDR1 SGHNT and CDR2 YYREEE (reference sequence). Trimming took 2 bases from V and 6 from J, leaving 8 bases between them. CDR3 loop: CASSLTGPGELFF. The CDR3 DNA sequence: TGTGCCAGCAGCTTAACAGGGCCCGGGGAGCTGTTTTTT.

The chain combines TRBV30 with TRBJ1-5; the D is unclear. There are 15 residues in the CDR3. Germline assignment: CDR1 GTSNPN and CDR2 SVGIG (reference sequence). V shed 0 bases and J shed 0 bases, with 9 bases lying between them. In nucleotides, the CDR3 is TGTGCCTGGAGTGTACGCGGGTATAGCAATCAGCCCCAGCATTTT. It translates to CAWSVRGYSNQPQHF.

The J gene is TRBJ1-2, the V gene TRBV5-6, with D hard to call. The CDR3 has 17 residues. The germline V and J ends were trimmed by 1 base and 0 bases, with 16 bases remaining between them. Germline assignment: CDR1 SGHDT and CDR2 YYEEEE. CDR3 sequence: CASSLYRDPLANYGYTF. In nucleotides, the CDR3 is TGTGCCAGCAGCTTGTATAGGGATCCTTTAGCTAACTATGGCTACACCTTC.

The chain recombines TRBV18 with TRBJ2-7, with TRBD1 identical over 7 bases. V lost 5 bases and J lost 0; bases outside the gene matches: 7. Germline CDR1 and CDR2: KGHSH and LQKENI. The CDR3 consists of 15 residues. The CDR3 region is CASSAGTALSYEQYF. The CDR3, as DNA: TGTGCCAGCTCAGCTGGGACAGCACTCTCCTACGAGCAGTACTTC.

This chain connects TRBV6-5 to TRBJ2-7; D uncertain. The CDR3 is made up of 12 amino acids. V lost 5 bases to trimming and J lost 3 bases, with 8 bases between them. Per the germline V gene, CDR1 is MNHEY and CDR2 is SVGAGI. The CDR3 coding sequence is TGTGCCAGCAGTGAACGAGGCTACGAGCAGTACTTC. Encoded protein: CASSERGYEQYF.

The chain recombines TRBV28 with TRBJ1-5; D remains ambiguous. Between the trimmed V and J ends, which lost 5 bases and 0 bases, there was a span of 8 bases. The CDR3 length is 14 residues. The germline V gene has CDR1 MDHEN and CDR2 SYDVKM. This chain's CDR3 is CASSLRVSNQPQHF. The CDR3 DNA follows: TGTGCCAGCAGTCTCCGGGTTAGCAATCAGCCCCAGCATTTT.

The gene calls are TRBV27 and TRBJ1-6; D is possibly TRBD1 (5 bases). In germline, CDR1 is MNHEY, CDR2 SMNVEV (reference sequence). The CDR3 runs to 17 residues. Trimming pared 0 bases from V and 0 bases from J, leaving 9 bases between. The CDR3 sequence: CASSLSGALSYNSPLHF. The CDR3 nucleotides are TGTGCCAGCAGTTTATCAGGGGCTCTCTCCTATAATTCACCCCTCCACTTT.